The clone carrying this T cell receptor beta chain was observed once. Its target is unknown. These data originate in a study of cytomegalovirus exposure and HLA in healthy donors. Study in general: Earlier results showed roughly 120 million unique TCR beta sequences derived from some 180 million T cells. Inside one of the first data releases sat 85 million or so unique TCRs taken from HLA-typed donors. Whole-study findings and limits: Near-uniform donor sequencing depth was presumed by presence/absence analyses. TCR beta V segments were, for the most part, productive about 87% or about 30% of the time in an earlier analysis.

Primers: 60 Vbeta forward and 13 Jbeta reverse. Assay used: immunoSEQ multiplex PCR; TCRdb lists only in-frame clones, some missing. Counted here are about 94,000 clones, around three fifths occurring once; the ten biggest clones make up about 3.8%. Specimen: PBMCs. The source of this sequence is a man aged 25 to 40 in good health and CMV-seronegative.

CDR3 region: CASSRLQETQYF. CDR3 DNA: TGTGCCAGCAGTAGACTGCAAGAGACCCAGTACTTC. The chain employs TRBV6-1 and TRBJ2-5; D is unresolved. Per the germline V gene, CDR1 is MNHNS and CDR2 is SASEGT. CDR3 length: 12 amino acids. V was pared by 5 bases and J by 2 bases, with 6 bases between.